This T cell receptor (beta chain) was captured by sequencing in a study of cytomegalovirus exposure and HLA in healthy donors (dated by TCRdb to the late 2010s). In terms of the full investigation: According to an earlier analysis of around 600 of the donors, roughly 180 million T cells yielded roughly 110 million unique TCR beta sequences and less than 300 Gb of sequence data. An early release that covered around 590 HLA-typed donors contained approximately 290 gigabases of sequencing data and around 80 million unique TCR sequences. The genetic ancestry cluster associated with self-reported Caucasian donors included about 84% of the approximately 400 genotyped donors. The aim of the study was to test whether cataloging public T cell receptors could identify signatures of past pathogen exposure. Using immunosequencing, the study profiled T cell repertoires from fewer than 700 subjects and related those repertoires to cytomegalovirus serostatus. Besides the first cohort of around 670 subjects, a separate validation cohort made up of roughly 120 different subjects was used. The study combined high-throughput TCR immunosequencing, statistical association of individual TCRs with disease status, and machine learning to predict cytomegalovirus infection status. In a later analysis, previously published TCR beta repertoires from 500 to 750 donors were re-analyzed and high-resolution HLA genotyping was added so that TCR occurrence patterns could be studied. The later analysis used no new phenotypic data to find candidate immune exposures, relying instead on TCR beta sequences and their occurrence across donors. An earlier analysis of nearly 600 of the donors applied high-throughput TCR beta sequencing to assess whether each TCR beta V gene segment acted as functional or pseudogenic. Donor age, sex, ethnicity and CMV serostatus were compiled alongside the repertoire data. A later genetic analysis used genome-wide SNP genotypes for about 55% of the 666 donors, treating that subset as a discovery cohort. Every discovery cohort repertoire had been produced on one sequencing platform. Both class I and class II loci were covered by HLA typing, at four-digit resolution. The number of typed donors differed by locus: about 620-640 for A, B, C, DRB1 and DQB1; approximately 540 for DQA1; approximately 600 for DPA1; and about 450 for DPB1. Five DR-DQ haplotypes were handled as single units for association and clustering, since linkage in the cohort was strong. Across some 400 genotyped donors of the cohort, an average of roughly 200,000 unique TCR beta nucleotide sequences per donor were sequenced, and roughly 20% of those sequences were non-productive. What the research found in general, with its limitations: Specific HLA alleles were associated with some 15,000 TCR beta sequences at a false discovery rate of 0.05 in a later analysis. Compared with the roughly 720-donor mean, donors in an Asian-associated ancestry cluster had fewer N-insertions in productive TCRs, according to a later genetic analysis. Correlated functional status among segregating V segments might reflect linkage disequilibrium, but an unknown experimental factor could not be ruled out. In a later analysis, TCR association rates were found to vary across HLA loci, with the most associated TCRs seen for DRB1 alleles and the fewest for HLA-C alleles. Roughly uniform sequencing depth across donors was assumed in presence/absence analyses, although this assumption may not hold. The earlier analysis of 587 of the donors excluded some 15 rarely observed V segments, including chromosome 9 orphons, because counts were too low. V-gene and J-gene trimming of TCR beta chains was associated with a missense DCLRE1C variant in a later genetic analysis, and the association was replicated in an independent cohort. Broadly in line with IMGT annotations, most TCR beta V segments showed up in productive rearrangements about 90% or about 30% of the time in an earlier analysis of 450 to 600 of the donors. Compared with equally common non-associated chains, HLA-associated TCR beta chains in a later analysis were more clonally expanded and had lower generation probabilities. In vitro tests confirmed that a few of the cytomegalovirus-associated TCR beta chains recognize cytomegalovirus antigens. The authors suggested that the approach could potentially be generalized to other disease states and immunological phenotypes. Because some donors lacked HLA typing at each locus, the association tests relied only on the typed subset. This cohort had only TCR beta chains sequenced, and the lack of alpha or paired-chain data limited which features could be detected. The sequencing pipeline was judged likely to have produced a cluster of highly shared sequence variants as a technical artifact. Across donors, most TCR sequences were observed very rarely, whereas some public TCRs were present in many individuals. Some IMGT-functional V segments, including TRBV6-2 and TRBV6-3, could not be distinguished by the 87-base-pair reads and were therefore excluded. A later analysis reported that several top co-occurrence clusters appeared linked to parvovirus B19, influenza, CMV and Epstein-Barr virus. In a later analysis, most CMV-associated TCR beta chains were found to appear HLA-restricted, with HLA associations seemingly driven largely by CMV exposure. Strong co-occurrence of HLA alleles, especially DR and DQ, made assigning TCR associations to individual alleles difficult. The study listed 170 or so TCR beta chains as associated with cytomegalovirus. A further reported finding was that TCR beta sequences accurately predicted the HLA-A and HLA-B alleles for most subjects in the first cohort. CMV serostatus was the only immune exposure information available for the cohort. In both the original and validation cohorts, the classifier was reported to diagnose cytomegalovirus status with high specificity and sensitivity.

Spanning cysteine to phenylalanine, the CDR3 consists of 13 amino acids. Just CDR3 DNA is preserved here, 39 bases in frame from base 1. The germline ends are 13 bases apart after V is trimmed by 6 bases and J by 4 bases. The CDR1 and CDR2 encoded by the germline V gene (reference sequence) are MNHEY and SMNVEV. In total, about 650 healthy bone marrow donors made up the cohort. Cohort members were all nominally healthy when sampled, although unrecorded immune exposures were likely present. The donor was CMV seropositive and was included in the group of approximately 300 seropositive cohort members. Each donor provided a peripheral blood sample, and peripheral blood mononuclear cells were used for TCR beta sequencing. The Qiagen DNeasy Blood Extraction Kit was used to extract genomic DNA from the blood cell samples. Notes on this clone: No cognate antigen has been identified for it. No much larger clone is present one base from it, and per-base qualities are unavailable.

The protocol used for the library was the immunoSEQ multiplex PCR assay. The multiplex PCR relied on a mix of 60 forward primers for TCR Vbeta segments and 13 reverse primers for TCR Jbeta segments. Amplification of the CDR3 region of rearranged TCR beta genes was performed with a multiplex PCR assay on genomic DNA. The Illumina HiSeq System was used to sequence the amplified TCR beta libraries as 87-base-pair reads. In the original analysis: Across the roughly 700 repertoires, a later analysis counted 80 million or so unique TCR beta chains, around 11 million of which were shared by at least two donors. Raw reads were error-corrected and collapsed into unique sequences by a nearest-neighbor algorithm in which closely related sequences were merged to remove PCR and sequencing errors. CDR3 sequences were aligned to IMGT reference sequences to assign V, D and J gene segments. For a sequence to be retained, at least a six-nucleotide match to both a V gene segment and a J gene segment was required. A rearrangement was called productive if the CDR3 had no stop codons and remained in frame with V and J, and every other rearrangement was called non-productive. CDR3 was defined by IMGT convention, running from the second conserved V-encoded cysteine to the conserved J-encoded phenylalanine. The earlier analysis of about 590 of the donors excluded sequences that lacked an unambiguous match to a single V gene segment. An earlier analysis of almost 600 of the donors classified V segments as functional when productive rearrangements were above 56.7% and as segregating when the standard deviation between donors was above 5%. To diagnose cytomegalovirus status from the catalog of TCR beta chain sequences, a statistical classification framework was built. A later analysis assigned V and J genes by comparing TCR nucleotide sequences with IMGT/GENE-DB human TR gene sequences. Using the TCRdist pipeline, a later analysis assigned CDR3 sequences along with most-parsimonious VDJ recombination scenarios. In a later analysis, each TCR beta chain was defined by its CDR3 amino acid sequence together with its V-gene family, and reads without a unique V-gene family were excluded. In a later analysis, approximately 640 highly shared, low-generation-probability nucleotide sequences were removed to address suspected cross-contamination and a sequencing artifact. In a later analysis, a clonal expansion index was calculated for each public chain from normalized within-repertoire ranks of inferred template counts. In a later analysis, generation probabilities were computed with a VDJ recombination model fitted to out-of-frame rearrangements, and the resulting probabilities were checked against IGoR. Hypergeometric tests were used in a later analysis to score TCR-TCR, TCR-HLA and TCR-CMV co-occurrence, with a repertoire-size bias correction applied to the TCR pairs. To estimate false discovery rates, a later analysis permuted the HLA or CMV assignments 20 times. In a later analysis, co-occurring TCRs were grouped with DBSCAN, and TCRdist sequence similarity was added when clustering was performed within HLA-allele-positive subsets. Co-occurrence clustering excluded repertoires with fewer than 30,000 or more than 120,000 public chains, plus five with anomalous nucleotide sharing. TCRdb retrieved this table from immuneACCESS and kept in-frame rearrangements only. Not all clones are present; in checked studies, unresolved V genes account for under half, and no reason is known for the remainder. V and J calls and clone size follow that table, whereas D and trimming were derived from the DNA. The sample table contains roughly 120,000 clones; only one count was recorded for roughly four fifths of them. The leading ten clones occupy around 11% of the sample.

The sequence was collected from a male donor in good health and CMV-seropositive. Sequenced: PBMCs. The chain employs TRBV27 and TRBJ2-7; perhaps TRBD1 is the D gene, with 6 bases matching. The CDR3 region has the sequence CASSASGQYEQYF. The base sequence is TGTGCCAGCAGCGCATCAGGACAGTACGAGCAGTACTTC.